The 20 T cell receptor beta chains reported below all come from one sample, sequenced in a study of blood T cell repertoires in COVID-19. Sequenced by immunoSEQ multiplex PCR; TCRdb stores in-frame clones only, minus some. The data hold 70,000 or so clones, with 80% to 90% observed a single time. Sequenced input: peripheral blood. Receptors were obtained from a man younger than 45 with acute or convalescent COVID-19.

This rearrangement joins TRBV2 to TRBJ1-2, with 8 bases identical to TRBD1. The length of the CDR3 is 14 residues. CDR1 SNHLY and CDR2 FYNNEI come from the germline V gene. V shed 6 bases, J shed 3 bases, and the junction held 6 bases outside the gene matches. CDR3 in amino acids: CASSVDRAYYGYTF. The DNA for the CDR3 is TGTGCCAGCAGCGTGGACAGGGCCTACTATGGCTACACCTTC.

This clone was seen a few times. V gene TRBV5-1 combines with J gene TRBJ1-6; 8 bases agree with TRBD1. Germline CDR1 is SGHRS and CDR2 is YFSETQ. This CDR3 region has 15 residues. V dropped 0 bases and J dropped 9; count of bases not matched to a gene: 5. CDR3 bases: TGCGCCAGCAGCTTGGAAACAGGGGGAGTTTCACCCCTCCACTTT. This gives the protein CASSLETGGVSPLHF.

The chain recombines TRBV7-9 with TRBJ1-4; 12 positions match TRBD1. The germline CDR1 and CDR2 sequences are SEHNR and FQNEAQ (reference sequence). V was clipped by 5 bases and J by 3 bases; unmatched bases: 10. The CDR3 sequence is 18 residues long. CDR3 sequence (DNA): TGTGCCAGCAGCCCAACCGGGACAGGGGGCATGTCTAATGAAAAACTGTTTTTT. Translated: CASSPTGTGGMSNEKLFF. Full variable domain (outside the CDR3, taken from reference TRBV7-9 and TRBJ1-4): DTGVSQNPRHKITKRGQNVTFRCDPISEHNRLYWYRQTLGQGPEFLTYFQNEAQLEKSRLLSDRFSAERPKGSFSTLEIQRTEQGDSAMYLCASSPTGTGGMSNEKLFFGSGTQLSVL.

This chain uses TRBV2 with TRBJ1-2; no clear D. This CDR3 has 13 residues. V lost 8 bases to trimming and J lost 4 bases, with 14 bases between them. In germline, CDR1 is SNHLY, CDR2 FYNNEI. The CDR3 DNA follows: TGTGCCAGCCGTGTCGAGAGGGCCTATGGCTACACCTTC. This encodes CASRVERAYGYTF.

The J gene is TRBJ1-6, the V gene TRBV7-9; TRBD1 aligns across 7 bases. The ends lost 5 bases at V and 10 bases at J; junction bases unmatched: 8. The germline CDR1 and CDR2 sequences are SEHNR and FQNEAQ (reference sequence). The CDR3 consists of 14 residues. CDR3 bases: TGTGCCAGCAGCCAGAGACAGGGTGGATCACCCCTCCACTTT. Encoded protein: CASSQRQGGSPLHF.

The J gene is TRBJ2-5, the V gene TRBV7-9; the match to TRBD2 covers 9 bases. The CDR3 is made up of 15 amino acids. Unmatched junction bases numbered 8, after V lost 5 bases and J lost 4 bases. The germline V gene has CDR1 SEHNR and CDR2 FQNEAQ (reference sequence). The CDR3 DNA follows: TGTGCCAGCAGCCAAGTAGCGGGAGTCGGAGAGACCCAGTACTTC. Its protein product is CASSQVAGVGETQYF.

The chain employs TRBV6-1 and TRBJ2-7, with no clear D. V gave up 3 bases and J gave up 2 bases, with 8 bases separating them. The CDR3 runs 13 residues. Germline V CDR1 and CDR2: MNHNS, SASEGT. CDR3 residues: CASSDDKPYEQYF. In nucleotides, the CDR3 is TGTGCCAGCAGTGATGACAAACCCTACGAGCAGTACTTC.

The chain is built from TRBV6-5 and TRBJ1-3; no clear D. The length of the CDR3 is 13 residues. Trimming pared 6 bases from V and 3 bases from J, leaving 9 bases between. Germline-derived CDR1 and CDR2 are MNHEY and SVGAGI. The CDR3 nucleotides are TGTGCCAGCAGAGAGGGTCTTGGAAACACCATATATTTT. Protein product: CASREGLGNTIYF.

Regarding this clone: A much larger clone differs from this one at a single base, so this may be a read error. The chain links TRBV7-2 to TRBJ2-3; 8 bases match TRBD1. Germline V gene data show CDR1 as SGHTA and CDR2 as FQGNSA. V lost 4 bases, J lost 4 bases, and 4 bases stayed unmatched. This CDR3 contains 14 residues. The CDR3 region has the DNA TGTGCCAGCAGCTCTCGACAGGGGTCAGATACGCAGTATTTT. Amino acid sequence: CASSSRQGSDTQYF.

This clone was picked up one time. The rearrangement links TRBV5-8 to TRBJ2-2, with TRBD1 matching over 8 bases. The trim removed 4 bases at V and 4 bases at J, leaving 6 bases unmatched. The CDR3 has 15 amino acids. In germline, CDR1 is SGHTS, CDR2 YDEGEE. The CDR3 protein is CASSEWGQATGELFF. CDR3 DNA: TGTGCCAGCAGCGAATGGGGACAGGCCACCGGGGAGCTGTTTTTT. The variable domain in full, completed from reference TRBV5-8 and TRBJ2-2, reads EAGVTQSPTHLIKTRGQQATLRCSPISGHTSVYWYQQALGLGLQFLLWYDEGEERNRGNFPPRFSGRQFPNYSSELNVNALELEDSALYLCASSEWGQATGELFFGEGSRLTVL.

The CDR3 nucleotides read TGTGCCAGCACCCTCCGGACAGGGGAGGGCTACACCTTC. This gives the protein CASTLRTGEGYTF. This rearrangement joins TRBV6-5 to TRBJ1-2, with TRBD1 matching over 9 bases. Germline V gene data show CDR1 as MNHEY and CDR2 as SVGAGI. This CDR3 is built from 13 residues. Trimming cost V 7 bases and J 8 bases; bases outside gene matches: 8.

The chain has TRBV6-2 or TRBV6-3 and TRBJ2-2; TRBD2 matches at 10 bases. Trimming cost V 4 bases and J 7 bases; bases outside gene matches: 6. The CDR3 has 15 amino acids. Germline values: CDR1 MNHEY, CDR2 SVGEGT. CDR3 loop: CASSSISSGGGELFF. The CDR3 DNA is TGTGCCAGCAGTTCTATCTCTAGCGGGGGCGGGGAGCTGTTTTTT.

This clone showed up just once. The J gene is TRBJ1-5, the V gene TRBV6-1, with D maybe TRBD1 (5 bases). V was clipped by 0 bases and J by 0 bases, with 21 bases between them. The CDR3 extends over 20 amino acids. Germline CDR1 and CDR2: MNHNS and SASEGT. The CDR3 nucleotides read TGTGCCAGCAGTGAAGCGCTTCAGGGCAGGGCGTTGGATAGCAATCAGCCCCAGCATTTT. The encoded protein is CASSEALQGRALDSNQPQHF.

V and J are TRBV7-9 and TRBJ1-6; D may be TRBD1 (5 bases). This CDR3 spans 14 amino acids. Trimming removed 1 base at V and 5 bases at J, with 6 bases between. Germline-derived CDR1 and CDR2 are SEHNR and FQNEAQ (reference sequence). The CDR3 is CASSLGGDNSPLHF. The DNA for the CDR3 is TGTGCCAGCAGCTTAGGGGGGGATAATTCACCCCTCCACTTT.

The genes are TRBV10-3 and TRBJ1-2, with D maybe TRBD1 (6 bases). Trimming stripped 3 bases from V and 4 bases from J, with 6 bases between. The germline CDR1 and CDR2 sequences are ENHRY and SYGVKD. The CDR3 is 12 residues long. CDR3 sequence: CAISEGGYGYTF. The CDR3 DNA follows: TGTGCCATCAGTGAAGGGGGCTATGGCTACACCTTC.

This clone was recorded once. The CDR3 nucleotides are TGTGCAAGTCGCTTCAACAGGGCCTACGAGCAGTACGTC. This gives the protein CASRFNRAYEQYV. The gene calls are TRBV12-2 and TRBJ2-7; TRBD1, as called in the table, went unchecked against the DNA. TRBV12-2 is noted as a pseudogene. The CDR3 loop spans 13 amino acids.

The V gene is TRBV10-3, the J gene TRBJ2-5, with D possibly TRBD1 on 6 matching bases. The V and J ends lost 3 bases and 1 base respectively, with 12 bases between them. CDR1 is ENHRY and CDR2 is SYGVKD in the germline V gene. The length of the CDR3 is 15 residues. CDR3 in amino acids: CAISDPGQFQETQYF. DNA for the CDR3: TGTGCCATCAGTGACCCCGGACAGTTCCAAGAGACCCAGTACTTC.

V gene TRBV11-1 combines with J gene TRBJ2-7; 7 bases fit TRBD2. Trimming at V came to 7 bases and at J to 6 bases, leaving 9 bases not matched to a gene. This CDR3 is built from 13 residues. The germline V gene encodes CDR1 SGHAT and CDR2 FQDESV (reference sequence). Here the CDR3 DNA reads TGTGCCAGCACCTCGGGGAGGGAAGGCGAGCAGTACTTC. The encoded protein is CASTSGREGEQYF.

Only one count was recorded for this clone. CDR3 region: CASRKGGRGHGYTF. The CDR3 region has the DNA TGTGCCAGCAGGAAAGGGGGCAGGGGTCATGGCTACACCTTC. J is TRBJ1-2 and V is TRBV11-2, with 7 bases lining up with TRBD1. CDR3 length: 14 residues. J gave up 6 bases and V 6 bases, and 10 bases lay outside the gene matches. Germline V gene data show CDR1 as SGHAT and CDR2 as FQNNGV.

In this sample, this clone turned up a few times. The V call is TRBV10-3, the J call TRBJ2-2; 7 bases are shared with TRBD1. Germline CDR1 is ENHRY and CDR2 is SYGVKD. The CDR3 has 13 amino acids. The junction had 5 bases not matched to a gene; V was cut back by 11 bases and J by 2 bases. CDR3 residues: CASGQKNTGELFF. As DNA, the CDR3 is TGTGCCTCGGGACAGAAAAACACCGGGGAGCTGTTTTTT.